This T cell receptor (beta chain) was observed in a study of T cells in Graves' hyperthyroidism and ophthalmopathy. Study-wide context: Before any treatment, at initial diagnosis, peripheral blood was collected. Whole-study results and caveats: Model predictions of ophthalmopathy came a median around 7.1 months before onset.

V dropped 0 bases and J dropped 5 bases, with 10 bases sitting between them. CDR1 SGHDT and CDR2 YYEEEE come from the germline V gene. The CDR3 is 14 amino acids. RNA transcripts were the template for amplifying TCR beta CDR3 regions. HTBI primers were employed in a first-round RT-PCR of the TCR CDR3. TCRdb independently ran MiXCR on the multiplex PCR reads; one entry per CDR3 protein. This table has a few hundred thousand distinct CDR3 sequences, less than 20% appearing once. Thyroid ultrasound and orbital computed tomography, with clinical symptoms and serum thyroxine and TRAb, informed diagnoses. PBMCs were collected from a roughly 9.7 ml volume of fresh peripheral blood. There are a few counts of this clonotype. Its antigen is not identified.

Sequenced material: blood. The chain uses TRBV5-6 and TRBJ2-3; possibly TRBD1 or TRBD2 for D (6 bases each). The clonotype was recovered from a young woman with Graves' hyperthyroidism. Here the CDR3 reads CASSLGGGLDTQYF. The CDR3 DNA sequence: TGTGCCAGCAGCTTGGGAGGGGGGTTAGATACGCAGTATTTT.